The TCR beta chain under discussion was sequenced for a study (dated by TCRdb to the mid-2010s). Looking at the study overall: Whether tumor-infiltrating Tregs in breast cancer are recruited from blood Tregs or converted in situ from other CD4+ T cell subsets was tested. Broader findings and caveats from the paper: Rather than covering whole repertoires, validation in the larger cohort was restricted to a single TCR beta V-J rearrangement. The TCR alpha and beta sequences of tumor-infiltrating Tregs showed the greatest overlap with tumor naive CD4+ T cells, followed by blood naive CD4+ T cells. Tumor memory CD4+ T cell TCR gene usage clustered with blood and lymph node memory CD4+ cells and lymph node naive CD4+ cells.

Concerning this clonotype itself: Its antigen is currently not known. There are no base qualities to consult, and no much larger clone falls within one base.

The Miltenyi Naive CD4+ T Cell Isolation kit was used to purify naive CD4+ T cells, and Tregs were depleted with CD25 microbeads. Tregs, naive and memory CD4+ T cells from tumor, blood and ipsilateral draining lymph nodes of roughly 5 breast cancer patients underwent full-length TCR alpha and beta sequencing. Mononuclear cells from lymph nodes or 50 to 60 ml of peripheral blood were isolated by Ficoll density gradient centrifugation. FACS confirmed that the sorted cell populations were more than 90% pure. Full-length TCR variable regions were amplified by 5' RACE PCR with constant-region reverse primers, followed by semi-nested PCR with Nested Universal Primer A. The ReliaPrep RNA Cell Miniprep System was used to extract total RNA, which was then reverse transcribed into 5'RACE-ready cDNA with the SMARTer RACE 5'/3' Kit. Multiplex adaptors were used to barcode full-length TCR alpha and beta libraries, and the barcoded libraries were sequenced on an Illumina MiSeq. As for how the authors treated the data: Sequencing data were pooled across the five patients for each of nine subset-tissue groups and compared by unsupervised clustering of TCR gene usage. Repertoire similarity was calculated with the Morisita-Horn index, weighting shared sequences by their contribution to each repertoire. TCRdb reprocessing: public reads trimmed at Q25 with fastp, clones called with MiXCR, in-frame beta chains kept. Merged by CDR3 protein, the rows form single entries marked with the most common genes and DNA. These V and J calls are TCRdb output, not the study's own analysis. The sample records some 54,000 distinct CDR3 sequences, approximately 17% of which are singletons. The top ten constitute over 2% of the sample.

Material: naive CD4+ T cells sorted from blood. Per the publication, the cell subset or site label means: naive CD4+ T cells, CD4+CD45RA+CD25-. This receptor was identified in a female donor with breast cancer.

The DNA sequence is given as TGTGCCAGCCAGCGGCTAGCCGCGGAGACCCAGTACTTC. Translated, this gives CASQRLAAETQYF. This chain is built from TRBV6-8 and TRBJ2-5, with TRBD2 perhaps the D gene, on 5 matching bases. Spanning cysteine to phenylalanine, the CDR3 consists of 13 amino acids. Of the read, only the CDR3 DNA is kept; its 39 bases are in frame from base 1. A distance of 15 bases separates the germline ends of V and J, which lose 8 bases and 5 bases respectively. From a lookup of the germline V gene, CDR1 and CDR2 are MNHGY and SAAAGT.